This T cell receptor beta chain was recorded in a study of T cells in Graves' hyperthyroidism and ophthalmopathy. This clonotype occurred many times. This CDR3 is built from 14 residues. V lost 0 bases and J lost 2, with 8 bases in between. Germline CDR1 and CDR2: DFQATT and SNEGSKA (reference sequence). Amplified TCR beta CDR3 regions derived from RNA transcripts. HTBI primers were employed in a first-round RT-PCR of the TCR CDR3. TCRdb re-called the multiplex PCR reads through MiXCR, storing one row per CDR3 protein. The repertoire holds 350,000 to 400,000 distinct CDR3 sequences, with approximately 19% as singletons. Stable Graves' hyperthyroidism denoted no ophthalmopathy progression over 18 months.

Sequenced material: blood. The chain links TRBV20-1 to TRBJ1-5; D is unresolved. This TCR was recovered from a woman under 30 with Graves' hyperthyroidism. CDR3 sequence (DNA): TGCAGTGCTAGAGATCGGAAGGGCAATCAGCCCCAGCATTTT. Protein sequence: CSARDRKGNQPQHF.